This section outlines one TCR beta chain sequence together with its context. The antigen remains unidentified. The sample belongs to a study of long-term antiretroviral therapy in people with HIV. The authors ran the immunoSEQ assay, v3.0, at survey level. Only in-frame clones appear in the TCRdb table, and some are missing; sequencing was by immunoSEQ multiplex PCR. Among approximately 20,000 clones listed, around 78% were seen once. Study-wide findings and caveats: Increased diversity was seen after ART, yet it remained lower than in transplant donor controls. Against controls, HIV repertoires showed narrower ranges of CDR3 length. Therapy changes, viral resistance and ART adherence were not documented in the available data. Before ART, certain clones expanded, and these dominated the repertoire at all time points.

The CDR3 extends over 14 amino acids. V shed 4 bases and J 5 bases; nucleotides not matched to a gene: 2. CDR1 and CDR2 from the germline V gene are SGHNT and YYREEE (reference sequence). Source: unsorted PBMCs, taken 2.2 years after starting antiretroviral therapy. This clonotype was obtained from a man aged 45-65 years with HIV. This chain connects TRBV5-4 to TRBJ1-5, with 11 positions matching TRBD1. The CDR3 here is CASSEGQGDQPQHF. In nucleotides, the CDR3 is TGTGCCAGCAGCGAGGGACAGGGGGATCAGCCCCAGCATTTT.